This T cell receptor (beta chain) was documented in a study of T cell responses to AZD1222 COVID-19 vaccine. TCRdb's copy holds only in-frame clones and misses some; the assay was immunoSEQ multiplex PCR. The sample shows about 95,000 clones, roughly nine tenths of them seen only once. Turning to this clone: Its antigen remains unknown.

Study conclusions and caveats: Across spike, vaccine-associated CD4 TCRs were found, dominant at 160-218 and 743-854. Donor demographics were predominantly white British with a female majority; clonal diversity may be underestimated. Just 5 to 7 AZD1222 recipients were seropositive at baseline. Scientists sampled the repertoires only once the peak T cell response had passed.

V was cut by 5 bases and J by 9 bases, with 21 bases left in between. CDR1 and CDR2 (germline): SGHRS, YFSETQ. The CDR3 has 15 amino acids. This TCR derives from an adult in good health. The source was peripheral blood, collected on day 0 of AZD1222 vaccination. This chain joins TRBV5-1 and TRBJ2-1; weak D call: TRBD2 (6 bases). As DNA, the CDR3 is TGCGCCAGCAGATCGACCGGGACTCGTGGCGGTGAGCAGTTCTTC. Residues: CASRSTGTRGGEQFF.